This entry features one TCR beta chain sequence. Its specificity is unknown. This specimen belongs to a study of blood T cells in healthy people across ages. Study-wide results and limits: Diversity estimates from one million T cells were considered underestimates.

The total RNA that was extracted per sample amounted to at least 5 micrograms. The CDR3 is made up of 14 amino acids. V dropped 0 bases and J dropped 1 base, with 4 bases sitting between them. The germline CDR1 and CDR2 sequences are MNHNS and SASEGT. Then a second PCR, running roughly 7 to 11 cycles, was carried out with a sample-barcoded 5' primer and a J-beta primer mix. Each CDR3 protein is one row after TCRdb ran MiXCR on the 5' RACE reads. Of hundreds of thousands of distinct CDR3 sequences in the sample, about 25% were seen once. These data were also reused for a study on T cells of mothers and their children. That source adds: The output of TCR recombination is shaped by thymic selection similarly in related and unrelated pairs.

Source material: blood. The chain employs TRBV6-1 and TRBJ1-5; no clear D gene. The receptor was isolated from a boy aged 2-9 years in good health. The chain's CDR3 is CASSEAGSNQPQHF. CDR3 coding DNA: TGTGCCAGCAGTGAAGCGGGCAGCAATCAGCCCCAGCATTTT.